This section outlines one TCR beta chain sequence together with its context. Its antigen is currently unknown. Individual cDNA molecules each carried unique molecular identifiers attached by the library. In TCRdb, the RACE reads were re-called with MiXCR into one record per CDR3 protein. The sample holds roughly 34,000 distinct CDR3 sequences, about 6.3% seen once. The data stem from a study of human T cells and chemical hapten exposure. Study overall: An approximately 2 cm by approximately 2 cm inner upper arm patch received 2% DPC for sensitization.

Trimming took off 2 bases at V and 0 bases at J, with 13 bases between the two ends. The CDR3 is 17 residues long. The germline V gene has CDR1 KGHSH and CDR2 LQKENI. Findings and limits, study-wide: In comparison with controls, expanded TCRs gave rise to a significantly larger number of large CDR3 similarity clusters.

As for time point: patch test 1, 2 weeks after DPC sensitization. As for treatment: therapeutic diphenylcyclopropenone sensitization with weekly scalp DPC. It was from unfractionated whole blood that total RNA was extracted. Blood collection happened ahead of applying each patch test. This sequence was found in a woman younger than 45 with alopecia areata. Some clones in this sample may be carry-over from other donors' samples. The chain couples TRBV18 to TRBJ2-2; D uncertain. The sequencing here drew on whole blood, taken in connection with sensitization to the hapten diphenylcyclopropenone (DPC). The CDR3 bases are TGTGCCAGCTCACCAGCGGTCTACCCCTCGAACACCGGGGAGCTGTTTTTT. Its translation: CASSPAVYPSNTGELFF.